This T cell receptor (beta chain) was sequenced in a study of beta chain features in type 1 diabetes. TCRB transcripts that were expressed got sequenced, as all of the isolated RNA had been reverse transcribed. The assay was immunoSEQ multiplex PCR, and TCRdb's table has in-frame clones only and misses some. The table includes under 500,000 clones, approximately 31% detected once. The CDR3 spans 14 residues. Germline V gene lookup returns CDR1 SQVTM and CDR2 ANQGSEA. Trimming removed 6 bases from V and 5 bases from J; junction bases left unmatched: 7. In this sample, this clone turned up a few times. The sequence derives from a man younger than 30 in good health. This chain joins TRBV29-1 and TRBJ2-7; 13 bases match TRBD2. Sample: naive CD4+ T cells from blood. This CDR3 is CSVRTSGSWDEQYF. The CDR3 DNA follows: TGCAGCGTGCGGACTAGCGGGAGTTGGGACGAGCAGTACTTC.